The entry below gives a single T cell receptor (beta chain) sequence along with its context. Clones were read by immunoSEQ multiplex PCR, and TCRdb kept only the in-frame ones, dropping some. This sample has approximately 86,000 clones, with more than 85% found just once. The V end lost 5 bases, the J end lost 8 bases, and 13 bases lay between the germline ends. Germline assignment: CDR1 SGHTA and CDR2 FQGTGA. The CDR3 spans 13 residues. This sample was included in a study of control samples from healthy donors and cancer patients. The material sequenced was blood. The J gene is TRBJ2-1, the V gene TRBV7-3; D tentatively fits TRBD1 or TRBD2 (5 bases each). This receptor was taken from a woman under 40 in good health. The CDR3 spells CASSPRGSYEQFF. The CDR3 nucleotides read TGTGCCAGCAGCCCGAGGGGAAGTTATGAGCAGTTCTTC.